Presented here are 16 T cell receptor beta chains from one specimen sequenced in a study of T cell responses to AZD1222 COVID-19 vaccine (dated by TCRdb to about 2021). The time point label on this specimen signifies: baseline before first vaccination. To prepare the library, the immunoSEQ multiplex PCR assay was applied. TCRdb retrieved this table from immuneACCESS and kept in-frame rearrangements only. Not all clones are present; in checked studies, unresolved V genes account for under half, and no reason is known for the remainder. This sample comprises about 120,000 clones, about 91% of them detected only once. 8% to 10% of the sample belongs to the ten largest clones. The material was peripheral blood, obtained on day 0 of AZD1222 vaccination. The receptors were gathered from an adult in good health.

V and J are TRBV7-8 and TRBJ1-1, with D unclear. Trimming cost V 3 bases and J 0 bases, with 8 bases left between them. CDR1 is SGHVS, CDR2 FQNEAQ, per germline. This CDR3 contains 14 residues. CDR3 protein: CASSFQEMNTEAFF. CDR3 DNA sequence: TGTGCCAGCAGCTTTCAGGAAATGAACACTGAAGCTTTCTTT.

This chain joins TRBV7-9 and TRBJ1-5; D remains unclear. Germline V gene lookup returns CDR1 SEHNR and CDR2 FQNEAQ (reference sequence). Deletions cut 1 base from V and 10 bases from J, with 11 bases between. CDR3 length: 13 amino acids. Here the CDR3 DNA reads TGTGCCAGCAGCTTAGGGCAGGACTCACCCCAGCATTTT. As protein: CASSLGQDSPQHF.

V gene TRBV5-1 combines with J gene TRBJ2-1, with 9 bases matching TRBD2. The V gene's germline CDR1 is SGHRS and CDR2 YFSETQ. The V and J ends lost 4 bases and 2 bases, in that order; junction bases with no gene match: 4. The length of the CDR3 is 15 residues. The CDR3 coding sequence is TGCGCCAGCAGCGAGGCTAGCGGGACCTACAATGAGCAGTTCTTC. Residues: CASSEASGTYNEQFF. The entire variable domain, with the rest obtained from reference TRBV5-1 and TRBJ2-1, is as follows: KAGVTQTPRYLIKTRGQQVTLSCSPISGHRSVSWYQQTPGQGLQFLFEYFSETQRNKGNFPGRFSGRQFSNSRSEMNVSTLELGDSALYLCASSEASGTYNEQFFGPGTRLTVL.

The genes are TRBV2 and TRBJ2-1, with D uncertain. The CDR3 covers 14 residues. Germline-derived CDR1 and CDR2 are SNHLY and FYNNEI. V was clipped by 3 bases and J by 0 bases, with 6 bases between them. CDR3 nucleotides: TGTGCCAGCAGTGACACCAGCTCCTACAATGAGCAGTTCTTC. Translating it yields CASSDTSSYNEQFF.

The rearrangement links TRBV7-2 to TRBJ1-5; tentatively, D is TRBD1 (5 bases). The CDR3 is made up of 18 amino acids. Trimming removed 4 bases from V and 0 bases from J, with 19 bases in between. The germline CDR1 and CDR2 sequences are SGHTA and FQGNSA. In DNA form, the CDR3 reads TGTGCCAGCAGCTCAGGGAACGAGGCGGGGTATAGCAATCAGCCCCAGCATTTT. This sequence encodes CASSSGNEAGYSNQPQHF.

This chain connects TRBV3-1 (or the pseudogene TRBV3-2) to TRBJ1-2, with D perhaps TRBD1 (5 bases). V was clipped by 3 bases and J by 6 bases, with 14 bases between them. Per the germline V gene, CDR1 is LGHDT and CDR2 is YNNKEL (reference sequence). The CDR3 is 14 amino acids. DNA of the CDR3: TGTGCCAGCAGCCAGTTAGGGGTTAAGGATGGCTACACCTTC. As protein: CASSQLGVKDGYTF.

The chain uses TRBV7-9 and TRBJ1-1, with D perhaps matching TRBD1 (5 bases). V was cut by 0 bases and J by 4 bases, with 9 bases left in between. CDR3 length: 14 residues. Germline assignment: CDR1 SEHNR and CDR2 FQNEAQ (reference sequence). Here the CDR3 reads CASSLARAGTEAFF. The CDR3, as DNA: TGTGCCAGCAGCTTAGCCAGGGCCGGCACTGAAGCTTTCTTT.

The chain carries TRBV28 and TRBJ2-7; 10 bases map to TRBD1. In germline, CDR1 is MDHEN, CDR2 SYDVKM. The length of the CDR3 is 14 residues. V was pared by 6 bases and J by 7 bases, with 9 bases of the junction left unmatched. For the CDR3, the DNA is TGTGCCAGCAGGCGGGACAGGGGAATCGGTGAGCAGTACTTC. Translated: CASRRDRGIGEQYF.

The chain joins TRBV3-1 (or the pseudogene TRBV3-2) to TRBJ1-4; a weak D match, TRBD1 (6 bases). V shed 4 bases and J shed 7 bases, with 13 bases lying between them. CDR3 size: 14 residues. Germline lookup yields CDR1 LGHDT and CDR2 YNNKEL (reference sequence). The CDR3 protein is CASSPTGAGEKLFF. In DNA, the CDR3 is TGTGCCAGCAGCCCCACGGGGGCTGGTGAAAAACTGTTTTTT.

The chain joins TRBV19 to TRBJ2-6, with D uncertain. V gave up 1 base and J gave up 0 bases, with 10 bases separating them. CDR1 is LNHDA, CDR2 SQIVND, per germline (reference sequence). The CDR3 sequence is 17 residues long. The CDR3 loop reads CASSIARLNSGANVLTF. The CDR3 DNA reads TGTGCCAGTAGTATAGCCCGACTGAACTCTGGGGCCAACGTCCTGACTTTC.

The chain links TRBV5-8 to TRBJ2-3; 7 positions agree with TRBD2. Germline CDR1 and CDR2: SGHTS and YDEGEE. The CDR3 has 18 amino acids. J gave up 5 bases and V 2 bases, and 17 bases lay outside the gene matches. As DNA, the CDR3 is TGTGCCAGCAGCTTCCCCTTTTCGGGAGGTCGACCGGGAGATACGCAGTATTTT. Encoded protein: CASSFPFSGGRPGDTQYF.

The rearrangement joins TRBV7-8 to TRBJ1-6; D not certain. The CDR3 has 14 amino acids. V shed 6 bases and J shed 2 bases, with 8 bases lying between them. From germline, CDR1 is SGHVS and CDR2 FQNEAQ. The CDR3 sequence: CASRERTYNSPLHF. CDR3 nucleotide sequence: TGTGCCAGCAGGGAAAGAACCTATAATTCACCCCTCCACTTT.

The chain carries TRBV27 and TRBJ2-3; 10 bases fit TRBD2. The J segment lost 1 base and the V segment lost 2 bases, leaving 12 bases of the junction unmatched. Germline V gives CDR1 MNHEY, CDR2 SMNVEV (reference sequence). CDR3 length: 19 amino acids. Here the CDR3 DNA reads TGTGCCAGCAGTTTAAAAGGGTTTCGGACTAGCGGAGGCACAGATACGCAGTATTTT. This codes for CASSLKGFRTSGGTDTQYF.

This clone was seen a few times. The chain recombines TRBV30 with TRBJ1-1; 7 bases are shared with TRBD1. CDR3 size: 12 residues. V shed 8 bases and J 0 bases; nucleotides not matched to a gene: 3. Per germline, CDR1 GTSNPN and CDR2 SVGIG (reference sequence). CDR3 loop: CARDRVNTEAFF. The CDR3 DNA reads TGTGCCAGAGACAGGGTGAACACTGAAGCTTTCTTT.

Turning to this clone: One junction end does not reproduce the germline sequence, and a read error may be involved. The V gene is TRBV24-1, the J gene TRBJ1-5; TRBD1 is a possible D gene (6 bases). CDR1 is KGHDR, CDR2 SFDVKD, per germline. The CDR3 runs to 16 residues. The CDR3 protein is CATSYFLGTFIRPQHF. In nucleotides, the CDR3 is TGTGCCACCAGTTATTTCCTCGGGACATTTATCCGGCCCCAGCATTTT.

The CDR3 DNA reads TGTGCCAGCAGTGGGGCAGGTCAGGCCACCTTACAGCCCCAGCATTTT. Translating it yields CASSGAGQATLQPQHF. This chain links TRBV2 with TRBJ1-5; D remains ambiguous. In germline, CDR1 is SNHLY, CDR2 FYNNEI. The CDR3 is 16 residues long. Trimming pared 4 bases from V and 7 bases from J, leaving 20 bases between.